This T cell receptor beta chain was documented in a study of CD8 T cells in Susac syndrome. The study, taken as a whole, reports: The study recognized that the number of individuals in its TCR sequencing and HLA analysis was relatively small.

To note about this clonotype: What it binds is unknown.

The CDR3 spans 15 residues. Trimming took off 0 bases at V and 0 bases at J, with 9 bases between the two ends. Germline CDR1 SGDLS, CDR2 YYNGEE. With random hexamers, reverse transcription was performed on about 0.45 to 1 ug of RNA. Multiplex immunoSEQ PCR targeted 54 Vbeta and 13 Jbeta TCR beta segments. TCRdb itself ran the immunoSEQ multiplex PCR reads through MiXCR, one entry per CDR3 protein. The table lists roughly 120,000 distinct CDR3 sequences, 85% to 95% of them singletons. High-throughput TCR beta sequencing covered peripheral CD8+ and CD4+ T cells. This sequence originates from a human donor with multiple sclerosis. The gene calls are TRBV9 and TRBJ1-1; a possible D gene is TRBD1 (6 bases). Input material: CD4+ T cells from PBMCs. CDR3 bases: TGTGCCAGCAGCGTAGCTTCAGGGGTGAACACTGAAGCTTTCTTT. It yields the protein CASSVASGVNTEAFF. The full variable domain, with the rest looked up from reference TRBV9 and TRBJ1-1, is DSGVTQTPKHLITATGQRVTLRCSPRSGDLSVYWYQQSLDQGLQFLIQYYNGEERAKGNILERFSAQQFPDLHSELNLSSLELGDSALYFCASSVASGVNTEAFFGQGTRLTVV.